These 17 T cell receptor beta chains share one sample of origin, sequenced in a study of cytomegalovirus exposure and HLA in healthy donors. The study ran its PCR with 60 Vbeta and 13 Jbeta primers. Measured with immunoSEQ multiplex PCR; TCRdb has only the in-frame clones, and not every one. The sample records about 95,000 clones, roughly four fifths being singletons. Source material: PBMCs. These TCRs come from a man aged 25-45 years in good health and CMV-seropositive.

The chain employs TRBV5-6 and TRBJ1-3; TRBD1 is a possible D gene (5 bases). Germline V gene data show CDR1 as SGHDT and CDR2 as YYEEEE. Between the trimmed V and J ends, which lost 1 base and 1 base, there was a span of 15 bases. The CDR3 sequence is 17 residues long. Here the CDR3 DNA reads TGTGCCAGCAGCTTGTACCCACCCAGGGATTCTGGAAACACCATATATTTT. It encodes CASSLYPPRDSGNTIYF.

The genes are TRBV4-3 and TRBJ1-5; D gene unclear. Germline V CDR1 and CDR2: LGHNA, YSLEER. Trimming stripped 0 bases from V and 3 bases from J, with 12 bases between. The CDR3 is made up of 16 amino acids. The CDR3 DNA reads TGCGCCAGCAGCCAAGAAAGCGCTGGAAACAATCAGCCCCAGCATTTT. This sequence encodes CASSQESAGNNQPQHF.

This chain uses TRBV6-5 with TRBJ1-1; D is undetermined. The CDR3 spans 12 residues. Germline CDR1 reads MNHEY; CDR2 reads SVGAGI. Between the trimmed V and J ends, which lost 4 bases and 1 base, there was a span of 4 bases. CDR3 amino acids: CASSFQNTEAFF. The CDR3 bases are TGTGCCAGCAGTTTTCAGAACACTGAAGCTTTCTTT.

V is TRBV4-3 and J is TRBJ1-3; maybe TRBD1 (6 bases). This CDR3 is 18 amino acids long. The germline V gene has CDR1 LGHNA and CDR2 YSLEER. Trimming removed 1 base from V and 0 bases from J, with 16 bases in between. The DNA of the CDR3 is TGCGCCAGCAGCCAAGTAGCGCCAGGGGCCTTCTCTGGAAACACCATATATTTT. Its protein product is CASSQVAPGAFSGNTIYF.

This chain uses TRBV20-1 with TRBJ2-3; perhaps TRBD1 as D (5 bases). V was clipped by 5 bases and J by 6 bases, with 9 bases between them. The CDR3 has 11 residues. Germline assignment: CDR1 DFQATT and CDR2 SNEGSKA (reference sequence). CDR3 protein: CSAQGADTQYF. For the CDR3, the DNA is TGCAGTGCTCAAGGGGCGGATACGCAGTATTTT.

A few counts support this clone. The V gene is TRBV25-1, the J gene TRBJ2-1; 7 bases line up with TRBD2. V shed 4 bases, J shed 0 bases, and the junction held 0 bases outside the gene matches. The CDR3 totals 14 residues. Germline values: CDR1 MGHDK, CDR2 SYGVNS. The CDR3 region has the DNA TGTGCCAGCAGTGTAGCGGGCTCCTACAATGAGCAGTTCTTC. Its translation: CASSVAGSYNEQFF.

The chain uses TRBV29-1 and TRBJ2-7; 10 bases map to TRBD1. The length of the CDR3 is 14 residues. The junction had 9 bases not matched to a gene; V was cut back by 5 bases and J by 5 bases. Germline-derived CDR1 and CDR2 are SQVTM and ANQGSEA. CDR3 region: CSVQRTGGWDEQYF. The CDR3 DNA reads as TGCAGCGTTCAGAGGACAGGGGGGTGGGACGAGCAGTACTTC.

This CDR3 is CASSASGQGAGANVLTF. In DNA form, the CDR3 reads TGTGCCAGCAGTGCGTCGGGACAGGGTGCCGGGGCCAACGTCCTGACTTTC. The chain combines TRBV28 with TRBJ2-6; 9 bases agree with TRBD1. The trim removed 5 bases at V and 4 bases at J, leaving 9 bases unmatched. The CDR3 covers 17 residues. Germline CDR1 reads MDHEN; CDR2 reads SYDVKM.

This clone was observed a single time. The chain carries TRBV7-9 and TRBJ2-7; D gene uncertain. The V gene's germline CDR1 is SEHNR and CDR2 FQNEAQ (reference sequence). Trimming shortened V by 4 bases and J by 0 bases, and 13 bases separated the two germline ends. This CDR3 is 15 amino acids long. The CDR3 nucleotides are TGTGCCAGCAGCTCCCACTCCGCGGCCTCCTACGAGCAGTACTTC. This translates into CASSSHSAASYEQYF.

The chain joins TRBV5-6 to TRBJ1-2; D not resolved. V lost 0 bases and J 4 bases, leaving 4 bases between the germline ends. Germline V CDR1 and CDR2: SGHDT, YYEEEE. The CDR3 covers 12 residues. Here the CDR3 DNA reads TGTGCCAGCAGCTTGGCAGTCTATGGCTACACCTTC. This gives the protein CASSLAVYGYTF.

The V gene is TRBV18, the J gene TRBJ2-7, with a tentative D call TRBD1 (6 bases). Germline CDR1 reads KGHSH; CDR2 reads LQKENI. This CDR3 region has 15 residues. The V gene lost 1 base and the J gene lost 0 bases, with 10 bases spanning the gap. In nucleotides, the CDR3 is TGTGCCAGCTCACCACAACAGGGAAGCTCCTACGAGCAGTACTTC. Its translation: CASSPQQGSSYEQYF.

This sequence joins TRBV7-9 and TRBJ1-4; possible D gene TRBD1, 5 bases. With 5 bases removed from V and 2 bases from J, the gap between germline ends came to 12 bases. From germline, CDR1 is SEHNR and CDR2 FQNEAQ (reference sequence). This CDR3 is built from 15 residues. CDR3 region: CASSPSGATNEKLFF. The DNA for the CDR3 is TGTGCCAGCAGCCCCAGTGGGGCTACTAATGAAAAACTGTTTTTT.

CDR3 in DNA: TGTGCCAGCAGCCAACTAGGCCCTAGCAGCTACGAGCAGTACTTC. Its translation: CASSQLGPSSYEQYF. The rearrangement links TRBV14 to TRBJ2-7; possibly TRBD2 for D (5 bases). The ends were cut back, 2 bases at V and 3 bases at J, with 14 bases in the middle. This CDR3 spans 15 amino acids. Germline V gene sequence: CDR1 SGHDN, CDR2 FVKESK.

The chain joins TRBV9 to TRBJ2-1, with 15 bases fitting TRBD2. Unmatched junction bases numbered 5, after V lost 7 bases and J lost 0 bases. In germline, CDR1 is SGDLS, CDR2 YYNGEE. There are 17 residues in the CDR3. Written as DNA, the CDR3 is TGTGCCAGCTCCGGGACTAGCGGGAGGATCTCCTACAATGAGCAGTTCTTC. This sequence encodes CASSGTSGRISYNEQFF.

V is TRBV5-1 and J is TRBJ2-5; a possible D gene is TRBD2 (6 bases). There are 14 residues in the CDR3. The germline CDR1 and CDR2 sequences are SGHRS and YFSETQ. Trimming stripped 4 bases from V and 5 bases from J, with 15 bases between. The DNA for the CDR3 is TGCGCCAGCAGCCCGCTGGGAGGAGGGGAGACCCAGTACTTC. As protein: CASSPLGGGETQYF. The whole variable domain, remainder taken from reference TRBV5-1 and TRBJ2-5, is KAGVTQTPRYLIKTRGQQVTLSCSPISGHRSVSWYQQTPGQGLQFLFEYFSETQRNKGNFPGRFSGRQFSNSRSEMNVSTLELGDSALYLCASSPLGGGETQYFGPGTRLLVL.

The J gene is TRBJ2-5, the V gene TRBV30, with D tentatively TRBD2 (6 bases). Trimming took 8 bases from V and 2 from J, leaving 18 bases between them. CDR3 length: 14 amino acids. CDR1 and CDR2 from the germline V gene are GTSNPN and SVGIG (reference sequence). The CDR3 here is CAAKGTPTQETQYF. The DNA for the CDR3 is TGTGCCGCAAAGGGGACTCCTACTCAAGAGACCCAGTACTTC.

The rearrangement joins TRBV18 to TRBJ2-5, with 8 nucleotides matching TRBD1. The tail of the sequence fits TRBJ2-7 better, so the J call may be wrong. Germline V lookup: CDR1 KGHSH, CDR2 LQKENI. The CDR3 runs to 16 residues. CDR3 sequence: CASSPGQGSATYEQYF. The CDR3 DNA reads TGTGCCAGCTCACCAGGACAGGGATCAGCAACCTACGAGCAGTACTTC.